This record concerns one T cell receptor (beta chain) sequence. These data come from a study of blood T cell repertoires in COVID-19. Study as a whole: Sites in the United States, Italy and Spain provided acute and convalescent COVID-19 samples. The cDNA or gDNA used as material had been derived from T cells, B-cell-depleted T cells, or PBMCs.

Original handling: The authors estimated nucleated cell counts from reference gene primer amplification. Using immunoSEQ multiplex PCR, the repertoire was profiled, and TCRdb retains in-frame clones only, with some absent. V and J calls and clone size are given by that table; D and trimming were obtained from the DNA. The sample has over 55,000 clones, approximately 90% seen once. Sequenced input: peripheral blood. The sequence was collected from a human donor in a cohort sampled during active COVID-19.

CDR3 nucleotides: TGCAGCGTTGCGGAGGGCTCTTCTGGGGCCAACGTCCTGACTTTC. As protein: CSVAEGSSGANVLTF. This chain uses TRBV29-1 with TRBJ2-6; the D gene is possibly TRBD2 (6 bases). In germline, CDR1 is SQVTM, CDR2 ANQGSEA. The CDR3 loop spans 15 amino acids. V gave up 4 bases and J gave up 1 base, with 11 bases separating them.